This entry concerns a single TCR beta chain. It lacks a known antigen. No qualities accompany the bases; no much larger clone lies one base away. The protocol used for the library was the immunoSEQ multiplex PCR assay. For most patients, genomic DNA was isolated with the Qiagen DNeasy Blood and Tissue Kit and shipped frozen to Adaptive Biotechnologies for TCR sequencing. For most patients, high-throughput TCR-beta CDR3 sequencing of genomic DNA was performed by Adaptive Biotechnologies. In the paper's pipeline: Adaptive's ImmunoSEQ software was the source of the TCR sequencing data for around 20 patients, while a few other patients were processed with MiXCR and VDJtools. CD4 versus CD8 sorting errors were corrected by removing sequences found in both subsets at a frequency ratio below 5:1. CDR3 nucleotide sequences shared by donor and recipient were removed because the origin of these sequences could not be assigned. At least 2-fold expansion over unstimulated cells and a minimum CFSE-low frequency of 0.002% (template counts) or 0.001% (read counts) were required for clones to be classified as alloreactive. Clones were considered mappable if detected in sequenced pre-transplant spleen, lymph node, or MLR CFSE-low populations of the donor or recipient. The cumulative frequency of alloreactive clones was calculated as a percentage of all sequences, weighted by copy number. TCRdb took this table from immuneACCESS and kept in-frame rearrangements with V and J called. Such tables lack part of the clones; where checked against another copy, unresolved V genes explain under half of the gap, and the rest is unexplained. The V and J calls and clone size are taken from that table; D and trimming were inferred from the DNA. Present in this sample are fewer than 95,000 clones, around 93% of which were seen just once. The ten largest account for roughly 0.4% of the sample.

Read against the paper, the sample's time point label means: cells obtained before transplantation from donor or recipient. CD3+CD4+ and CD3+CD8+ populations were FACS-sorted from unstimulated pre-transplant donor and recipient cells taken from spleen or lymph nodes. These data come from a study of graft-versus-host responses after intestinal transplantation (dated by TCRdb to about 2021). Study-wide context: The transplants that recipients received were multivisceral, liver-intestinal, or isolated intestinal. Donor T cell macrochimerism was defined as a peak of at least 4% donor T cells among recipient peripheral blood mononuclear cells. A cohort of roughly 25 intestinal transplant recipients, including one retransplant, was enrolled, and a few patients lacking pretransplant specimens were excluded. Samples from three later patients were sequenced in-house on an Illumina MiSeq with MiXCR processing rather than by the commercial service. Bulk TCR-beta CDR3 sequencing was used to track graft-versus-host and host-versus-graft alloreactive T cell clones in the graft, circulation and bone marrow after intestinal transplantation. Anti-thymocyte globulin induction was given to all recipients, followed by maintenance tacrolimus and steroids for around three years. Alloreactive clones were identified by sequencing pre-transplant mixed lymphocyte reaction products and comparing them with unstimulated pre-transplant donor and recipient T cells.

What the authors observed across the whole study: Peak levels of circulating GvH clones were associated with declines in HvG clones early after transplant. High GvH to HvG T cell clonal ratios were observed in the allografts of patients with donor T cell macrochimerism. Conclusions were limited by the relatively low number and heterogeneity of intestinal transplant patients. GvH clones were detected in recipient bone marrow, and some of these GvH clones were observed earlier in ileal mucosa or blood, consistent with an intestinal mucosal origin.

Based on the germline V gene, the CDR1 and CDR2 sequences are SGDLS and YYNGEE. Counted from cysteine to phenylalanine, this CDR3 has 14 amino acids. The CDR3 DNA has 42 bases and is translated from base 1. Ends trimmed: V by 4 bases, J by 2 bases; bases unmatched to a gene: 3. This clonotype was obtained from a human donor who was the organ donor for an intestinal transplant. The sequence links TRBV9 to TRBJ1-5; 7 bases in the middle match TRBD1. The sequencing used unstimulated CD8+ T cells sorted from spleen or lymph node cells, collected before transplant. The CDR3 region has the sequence CASSKTGGNQPQHF. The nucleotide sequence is TGTGCCAGCAGCAAAACAGGGGGCAATCAGCCCCAGCATTTT. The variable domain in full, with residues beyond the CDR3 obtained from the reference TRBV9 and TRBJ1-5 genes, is DSGVTQTPKHLITATGQRVTLRCSPRSGDLSVYWYQQSLDQGLQFLIQYYNGEERAKGNILERFSAQQFPDLHSELNLSSLELGDSALYFCASSKTGGNQPQHFGDGTRLSIL.